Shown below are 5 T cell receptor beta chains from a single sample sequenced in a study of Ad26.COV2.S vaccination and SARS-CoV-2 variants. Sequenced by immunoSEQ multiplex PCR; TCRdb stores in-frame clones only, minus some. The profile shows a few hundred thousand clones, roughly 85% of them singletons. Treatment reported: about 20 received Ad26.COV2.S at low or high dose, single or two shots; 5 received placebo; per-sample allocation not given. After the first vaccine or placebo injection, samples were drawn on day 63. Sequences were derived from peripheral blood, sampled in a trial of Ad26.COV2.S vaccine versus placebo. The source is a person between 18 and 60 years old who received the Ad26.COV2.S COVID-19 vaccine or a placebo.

In nucleotides, the CDR3 is TGTGCCAGCAGCACACGACAGGCCGTGGTGGAGAATGAGCAGTTCTTC. Protein product: CASSTRQAVVENEQFF. This chain joins TRBV11-2 and TRBJ2-1; D perhaps matches TRBD1 (6 bases). The V and J ends lost 5 bases and 7 bases respectively, with 21 bases between them. The CDR3 consists of 16 residues. The V gene's germline CDR1 is SGHAT and CDR2 FQNNGV.

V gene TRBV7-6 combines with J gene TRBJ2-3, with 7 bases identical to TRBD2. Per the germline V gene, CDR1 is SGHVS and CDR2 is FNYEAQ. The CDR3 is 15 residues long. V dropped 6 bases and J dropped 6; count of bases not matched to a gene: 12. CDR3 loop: CASSPSPAGRDTQYF. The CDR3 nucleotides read TGTGCCAGCAGTCCTAGCCCAGCGGGACGCGATACGCAGTATTTT.

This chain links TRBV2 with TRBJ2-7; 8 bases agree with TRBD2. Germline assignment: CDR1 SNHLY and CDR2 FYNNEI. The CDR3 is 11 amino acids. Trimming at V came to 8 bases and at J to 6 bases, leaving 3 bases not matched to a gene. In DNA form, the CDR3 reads TGTGCCAGCTCGGGACTAGTCGAGCAGTACTTC. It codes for CASSGLVEQYF. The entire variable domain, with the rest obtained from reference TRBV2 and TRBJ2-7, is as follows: EPEVTQTPSHQVTQMGQEVILRCVPISNHLYFYWYRQILGQKVEFLVSFYNNEISEKSEIFDDQFSVERPDGSNFTLKIRSTKLEDSAMYFCASSGLVEQYFGPGTRLTVT.

CDR3: CASSIAGTGVYEQYF. Written as DNA, the CDR3 is TGTGCCAGTAGTATAGCCGGGACAGGGGTCTACGAGCAGTACTTC. V usage is TRBV19 and J usage is TRBJ2-7, with 10 bases fitting TRBD1. J was trimmed by 3 bases and V by 1 base; bases with no gene match: 3. The CDR3 length is 15 residues. Germline V gene sequence: CDR1 LNHDA, CDR2 SQIVND (reference sequence).

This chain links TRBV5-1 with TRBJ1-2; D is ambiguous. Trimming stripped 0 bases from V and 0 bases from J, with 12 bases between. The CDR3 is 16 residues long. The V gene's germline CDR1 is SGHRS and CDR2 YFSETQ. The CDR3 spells CASSLVGKGANYGYTF. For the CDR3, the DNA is TGCGCCAGCAGCTTGGTCGGTAAGGGAGCTAACTATGGCTACACCTTC.